This TCR beta chain was recorded in a study of lymphopenia after photon versus proton radiotherapy. Study observations and caveats: Post-nadir diversity loss with photons came from oligoclonal expansion, particularly CD8+ Temra cells. Larger post-nadir TCR diversity loss correlated inversely with survival in deceased patients. Under photons, naive T cells and diversity fell while effector/memory populations rose.

The protocol was immunoSEQ multiplex PCR, while the TCRdb copy is restricted to in-frame clones and leaves out a portion. Found here are about 83,000 clones, 83% of them singletons; the top ten hold about 1.3%. With regard to this clone: The antigen is not known.

The V end lost 8 bases, the J end lost 3 bases, and 4 bases lay between the germline ends. Germline V lookup: CDR1 LNHDA, CDR2 SQIVND (reference sequence). The CDR3 consists of 10 residues. The source of this sequence is a man aged 55 to 70 with pancreatic cancer. Source: peripheral blood, taken from a patient treated with proton-based radiotherapy. The chain couples TRBV19 to TRBJ1-2; no reliable D call. CDR3 in DNA: TGTGCCAGTTCGGACTATGGCTACACCTTC. This translates into CASSDYGYTF.